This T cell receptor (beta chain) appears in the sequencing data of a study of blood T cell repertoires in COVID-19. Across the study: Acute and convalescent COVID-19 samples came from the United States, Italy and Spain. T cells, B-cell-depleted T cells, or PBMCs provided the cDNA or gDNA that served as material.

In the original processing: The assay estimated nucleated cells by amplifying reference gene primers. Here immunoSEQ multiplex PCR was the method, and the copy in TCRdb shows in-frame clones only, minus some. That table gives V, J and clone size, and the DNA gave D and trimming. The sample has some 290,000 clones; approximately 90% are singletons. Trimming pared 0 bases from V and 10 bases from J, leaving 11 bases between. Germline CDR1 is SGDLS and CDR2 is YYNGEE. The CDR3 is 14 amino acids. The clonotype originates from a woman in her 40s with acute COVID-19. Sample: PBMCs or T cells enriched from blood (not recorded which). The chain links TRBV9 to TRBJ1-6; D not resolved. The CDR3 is CASSVEEGRSPLHF. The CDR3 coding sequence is TGTGCCAGCAGCGTAGAAGAGGGCCGATCACCCCTCCACTTT.